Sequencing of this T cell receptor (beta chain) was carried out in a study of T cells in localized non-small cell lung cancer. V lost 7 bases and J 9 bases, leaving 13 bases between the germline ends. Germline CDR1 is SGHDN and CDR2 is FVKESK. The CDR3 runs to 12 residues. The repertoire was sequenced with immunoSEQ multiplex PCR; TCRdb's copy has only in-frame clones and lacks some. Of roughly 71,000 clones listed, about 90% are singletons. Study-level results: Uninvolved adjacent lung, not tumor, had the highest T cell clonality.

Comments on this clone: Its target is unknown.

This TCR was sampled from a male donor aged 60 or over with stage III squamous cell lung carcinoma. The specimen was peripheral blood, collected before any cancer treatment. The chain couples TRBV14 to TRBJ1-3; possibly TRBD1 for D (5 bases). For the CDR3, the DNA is TGTGCCAGCACCCTAGGGGCTGGCACCATATATTTT. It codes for CASTLGAGTIYF.